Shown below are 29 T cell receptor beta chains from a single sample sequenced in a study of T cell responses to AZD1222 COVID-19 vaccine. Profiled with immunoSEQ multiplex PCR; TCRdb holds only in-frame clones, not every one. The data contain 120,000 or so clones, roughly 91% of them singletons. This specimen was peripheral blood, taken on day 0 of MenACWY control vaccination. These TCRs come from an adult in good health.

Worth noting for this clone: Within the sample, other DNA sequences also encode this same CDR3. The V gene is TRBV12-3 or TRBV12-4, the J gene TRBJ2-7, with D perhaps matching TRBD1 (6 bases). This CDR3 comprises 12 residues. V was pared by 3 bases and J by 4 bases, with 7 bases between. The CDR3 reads CASSLTGYEQYF. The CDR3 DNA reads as TGTGCCAGCAGTTTGACAGGATACGAGCAGTACTTC.

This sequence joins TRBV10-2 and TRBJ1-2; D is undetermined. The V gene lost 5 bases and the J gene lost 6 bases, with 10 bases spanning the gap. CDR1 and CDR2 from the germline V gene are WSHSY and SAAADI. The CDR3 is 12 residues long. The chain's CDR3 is CASSFALDGYTF. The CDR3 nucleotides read TGCGCCAGCAGTTTCGCACTCGATGGCTACACCTTC.

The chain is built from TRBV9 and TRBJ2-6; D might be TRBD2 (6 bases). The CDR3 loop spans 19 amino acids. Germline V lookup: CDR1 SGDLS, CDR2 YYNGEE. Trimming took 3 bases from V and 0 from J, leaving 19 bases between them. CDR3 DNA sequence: TGTGCCAGCAGCGCCTCCGCGGGACGTCCCCACTCTGGGGCCAACGTCCTGACTTTC. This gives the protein CASSASAGRPHSGANVLTF.

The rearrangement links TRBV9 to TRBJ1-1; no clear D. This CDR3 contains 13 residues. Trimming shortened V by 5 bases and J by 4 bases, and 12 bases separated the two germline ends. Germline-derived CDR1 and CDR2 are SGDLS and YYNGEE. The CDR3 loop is CASSPHLSTEAFF. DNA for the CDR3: TGTGCCAGCAGTCCCCACTTGAGCACTGAAGCTTTCTTT.

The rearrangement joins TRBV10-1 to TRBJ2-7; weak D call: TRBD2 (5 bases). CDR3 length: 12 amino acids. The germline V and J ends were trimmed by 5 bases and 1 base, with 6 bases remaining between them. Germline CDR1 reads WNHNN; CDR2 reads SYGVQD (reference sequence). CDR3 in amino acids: CASSPGSYEQYF. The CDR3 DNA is TGCGCCAGCAGTCCGGGATCCTACGAGCAGTACTTC.

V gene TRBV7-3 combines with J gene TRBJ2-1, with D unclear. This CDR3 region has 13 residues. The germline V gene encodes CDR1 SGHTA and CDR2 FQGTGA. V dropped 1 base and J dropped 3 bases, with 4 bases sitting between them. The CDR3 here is CASSLNRYNEQFF. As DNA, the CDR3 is TGTGCCAGCAGCTTAAACCGCTACAATGAGCAGTTCTTC. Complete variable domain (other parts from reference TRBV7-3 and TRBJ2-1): GAGVSQTPSNKVTEKGKYVELRCDPISGHTALYWYRQSLGQGPEFLIYFQGTGAADDSGLPNDRFFAVRPEGSVSTLKIQRTERGDSAVYLCASSLNRYNEQFFGPGTRLTVL.

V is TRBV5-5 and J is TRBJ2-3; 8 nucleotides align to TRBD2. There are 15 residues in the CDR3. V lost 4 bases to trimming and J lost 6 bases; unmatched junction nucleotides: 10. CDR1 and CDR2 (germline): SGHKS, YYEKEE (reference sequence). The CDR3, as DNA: TGTGCCAGCAGCGTGGGGGGGACTAGATGGGATACGCAGTATTTT. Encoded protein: CASSVGGTRWDTQYF.

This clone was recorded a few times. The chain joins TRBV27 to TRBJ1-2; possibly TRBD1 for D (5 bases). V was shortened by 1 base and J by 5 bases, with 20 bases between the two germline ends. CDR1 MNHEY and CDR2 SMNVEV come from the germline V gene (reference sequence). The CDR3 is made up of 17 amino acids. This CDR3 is CASSLFRSGQFFYGYTF. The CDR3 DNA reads TGTGCCAGCAGTTTATTCCGTTCGGGGCAGTTCTTTTATGGCTACACCTTC.

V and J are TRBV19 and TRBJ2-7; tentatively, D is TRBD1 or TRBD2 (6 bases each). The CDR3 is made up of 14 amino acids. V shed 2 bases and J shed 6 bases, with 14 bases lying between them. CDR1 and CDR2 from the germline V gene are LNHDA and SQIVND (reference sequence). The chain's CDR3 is CASSISRGGIEQYF. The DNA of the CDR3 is TGTGCCAGTAGTATATCCAGGGGAGGCATCGAGCAGTACTTC.

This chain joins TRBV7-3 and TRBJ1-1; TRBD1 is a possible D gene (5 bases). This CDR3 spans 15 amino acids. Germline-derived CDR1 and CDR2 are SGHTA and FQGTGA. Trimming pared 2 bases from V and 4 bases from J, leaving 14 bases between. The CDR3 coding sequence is TGTGCCAGCAGCTTAGATCCCCACGGGGGCACTGAAGCTTTCTTT. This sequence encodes CASSLDPHGGTEAFF. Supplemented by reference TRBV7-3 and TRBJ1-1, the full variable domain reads GAGVSQTPSNKVTEKGKYVELRCDPISGHTALYWYRQSLGQGPEFLIYFQGTGAADDSGLPNDRFFAVRPEGSVSTLKIQRTERGDSAVYLCASSLDPHGGTEAFFGQGTRLTVV.

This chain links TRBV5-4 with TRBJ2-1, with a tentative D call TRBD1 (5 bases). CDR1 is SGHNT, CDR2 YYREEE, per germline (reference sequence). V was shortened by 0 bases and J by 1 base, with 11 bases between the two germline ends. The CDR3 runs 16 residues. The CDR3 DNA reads TGTGCCAGCAGCTTGGGGCACACAGGATCCTACAATGAGCAGTTCTTC. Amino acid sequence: CASSLGHTGSYNEQFF.

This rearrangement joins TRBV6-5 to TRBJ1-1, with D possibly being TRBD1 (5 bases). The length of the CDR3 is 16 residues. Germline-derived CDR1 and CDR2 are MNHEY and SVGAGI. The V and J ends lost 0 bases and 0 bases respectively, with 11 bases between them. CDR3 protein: CASSYSGRGLNTEAFF. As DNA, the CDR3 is TGTGCCAGCAGTTACTCGGGGCGGGGCCTGAACACTGAAGCTTTCTTT.

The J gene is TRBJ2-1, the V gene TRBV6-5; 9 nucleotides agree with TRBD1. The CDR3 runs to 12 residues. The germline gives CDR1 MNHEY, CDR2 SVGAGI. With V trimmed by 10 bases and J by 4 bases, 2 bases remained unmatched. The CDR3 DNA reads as TGTGCCACCGGACAGGGGTACAATGAGCAGTTCTTC. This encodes CATGQGYNEQFF.

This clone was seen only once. Here the CDR3 reads CASSQAGGTVQSPLHF. The DNA for the CDR3 is TGCGCCAGCAGCCAAGCCGGGGGGACAGTCCAATCACCCCTCCACTTT. V is TRBV4-1 and J is TRBJ1-6; TRBD1 matches 7 bases. The CDR3 is made up of 16 amino acids. Germline V gene lookup returns CDR1 MGHRA and CDR2 YSYEKL. J gave up 10 bases and V 1 base, and 10 bases lay outside the gene matches.

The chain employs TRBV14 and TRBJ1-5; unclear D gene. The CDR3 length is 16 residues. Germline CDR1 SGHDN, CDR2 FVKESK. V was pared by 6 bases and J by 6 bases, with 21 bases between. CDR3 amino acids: CASRTRRREVGQPQHF. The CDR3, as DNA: TGTGCCAGCAGAACGAGACGAAGGGAAGTGGGTCAGCCCCAGCATTTT.

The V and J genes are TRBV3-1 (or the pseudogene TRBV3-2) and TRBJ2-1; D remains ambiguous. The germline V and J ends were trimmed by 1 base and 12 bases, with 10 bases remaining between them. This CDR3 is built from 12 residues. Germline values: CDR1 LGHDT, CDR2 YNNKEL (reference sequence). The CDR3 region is CASSQGQYVQFF. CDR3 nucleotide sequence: TGTGCCAGCAGCCAAGGCCAGTATGTGCAGTTCTTC.

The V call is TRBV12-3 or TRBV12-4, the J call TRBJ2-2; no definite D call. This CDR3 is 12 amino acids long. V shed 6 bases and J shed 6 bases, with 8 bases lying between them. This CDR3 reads CASSPGAGELFF. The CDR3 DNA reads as TGTGCCAGCAGCCCGGGTGCCGGGGAGCTGTTTTTT.

DNA of the CDR3: TGTGCCAGCAGTTTGAACTACGAGCAGTACTTC. Protein product: CASSLNYEQYF. V gene TRBV6-5 combines with J gene TRBJ2-7; the D is unclear. The CDR3 has 11 residues. V was cut by 4 bases and J by 3 bases, with 4 bases left in between. The germline V gene has CDR1 MNHEY and CDR2 SVGAGI.

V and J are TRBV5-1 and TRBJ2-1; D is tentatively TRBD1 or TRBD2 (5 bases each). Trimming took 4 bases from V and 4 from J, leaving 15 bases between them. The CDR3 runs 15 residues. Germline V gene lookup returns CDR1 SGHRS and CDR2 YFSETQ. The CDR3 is CASSERGELYNEQFF. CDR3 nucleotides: TGCGCCAGCAGCGAGCGAGGGGAACTATACAATGAGCAGTTCTTC.

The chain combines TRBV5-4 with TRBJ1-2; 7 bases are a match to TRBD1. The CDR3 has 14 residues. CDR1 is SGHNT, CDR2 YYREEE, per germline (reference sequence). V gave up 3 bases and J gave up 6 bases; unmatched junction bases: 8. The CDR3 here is CASSSRQGGNGYTF. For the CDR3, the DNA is TGTGCCAGCAGCTCCAGACAGGGTGGGAATGGCTACACCTTC.

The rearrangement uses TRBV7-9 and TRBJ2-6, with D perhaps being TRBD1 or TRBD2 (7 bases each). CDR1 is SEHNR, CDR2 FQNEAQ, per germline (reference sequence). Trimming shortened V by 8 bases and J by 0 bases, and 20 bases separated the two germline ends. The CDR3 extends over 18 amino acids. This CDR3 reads CASPQWAGGASGANVLTF. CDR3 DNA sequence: TGTGCCAGCCCCCAGTGGGCAGGGGGGGCCTCTGGGGCCAACGTCCTGACTTTC.

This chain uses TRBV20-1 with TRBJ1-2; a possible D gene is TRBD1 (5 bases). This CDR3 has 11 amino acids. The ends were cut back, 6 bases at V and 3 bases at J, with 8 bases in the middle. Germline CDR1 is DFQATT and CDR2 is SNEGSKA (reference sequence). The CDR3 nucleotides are TGCAGTGCCTGGGACGACTATGGCTACACCTTC. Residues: CSAWDDYGYTF.

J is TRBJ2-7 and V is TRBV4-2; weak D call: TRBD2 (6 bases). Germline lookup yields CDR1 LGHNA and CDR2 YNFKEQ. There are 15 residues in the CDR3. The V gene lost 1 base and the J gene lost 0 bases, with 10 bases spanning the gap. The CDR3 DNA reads TGTGCCAGCAGCCAAGCGGGGACTGACTCCTACGAGCAGTACTTC. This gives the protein CASSQAGTDSYEQYF.

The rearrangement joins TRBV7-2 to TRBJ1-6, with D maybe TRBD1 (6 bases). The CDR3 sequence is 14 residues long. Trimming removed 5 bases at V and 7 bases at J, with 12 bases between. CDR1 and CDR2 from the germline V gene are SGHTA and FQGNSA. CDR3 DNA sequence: TGTGCCAGCAGCGGCAGGGGTCAGAATTCACCCCTCCACTTT. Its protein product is CASSGRGQNSPLHF.

The CDR3 DNA is TGTGCCAGCAGCTTAGGTCCGGCCGCAACTTCTAACTATGGCTACACCTTC. Its protein product is CASSLGPAATSNYGYTF. V gene TRBV11-3 combines with J gene TRBJ1-2, with D unclear. Germline V gene data show CDR1 as SGHNT and CDR2 as YENEEA. The V gene lost 1 base and the J gene lost 0 bases, with 15 bases spanning the gap. CDR3 length equals 17 residues.

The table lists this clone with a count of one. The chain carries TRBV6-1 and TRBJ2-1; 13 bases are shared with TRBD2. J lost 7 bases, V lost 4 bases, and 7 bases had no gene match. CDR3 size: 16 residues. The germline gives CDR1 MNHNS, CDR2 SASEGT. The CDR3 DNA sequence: TGTGCCAGCAGTGGACTAGCGGGAGGTGCCGGGAATGAGCAGTTCTTC. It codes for CASSGLAGGAGNEQFF.

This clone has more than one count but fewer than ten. The CDR3 loop is CASSQDRGNQQFF. Written as DNA, the CDR3 is TGTGCCAGCAGCCAGGACAGGGGTAATCAGCAGTTCTTC. The gene calls are TRBV11-2 and TRBJ2-1; 9 bases line up with TRBD1. The CDR3 sequence is 13 residues long. Losses at the gene ends were 5 bases for V and 11 bases for J; bases not matched to a gene: 7. Per the germline V gene, CDR1 is SGHAT and CDR2 is FQNNGV.

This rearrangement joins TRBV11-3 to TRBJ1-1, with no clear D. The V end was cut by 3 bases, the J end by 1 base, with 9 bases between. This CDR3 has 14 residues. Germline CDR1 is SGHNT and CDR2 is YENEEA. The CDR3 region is CASSLRRKNTEAFF. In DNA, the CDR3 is TGTGCCAGCAGCTTGAGACGGAAGAACACTGAAGCTTTCTTT.

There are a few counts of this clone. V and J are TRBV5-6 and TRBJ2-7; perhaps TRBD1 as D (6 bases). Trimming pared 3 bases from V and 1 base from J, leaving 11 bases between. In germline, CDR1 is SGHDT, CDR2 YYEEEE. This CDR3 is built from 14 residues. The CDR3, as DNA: TGTGCCAGCAGCTATAGTACAGGGTCCTACGAGCAGTACTTC. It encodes CASSYSTGSYEQYF.